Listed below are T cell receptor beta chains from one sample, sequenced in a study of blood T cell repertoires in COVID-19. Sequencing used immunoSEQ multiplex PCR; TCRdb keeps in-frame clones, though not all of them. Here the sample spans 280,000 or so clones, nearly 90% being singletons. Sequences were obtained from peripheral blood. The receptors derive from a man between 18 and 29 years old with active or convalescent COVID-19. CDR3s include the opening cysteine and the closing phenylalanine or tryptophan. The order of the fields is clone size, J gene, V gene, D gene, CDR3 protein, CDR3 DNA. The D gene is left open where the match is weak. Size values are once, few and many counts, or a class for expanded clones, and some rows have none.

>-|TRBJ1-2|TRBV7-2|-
CASSLHMNNGYTF
TGTGCCAGCAGCTTACATATGAACAATGGCTACACCTTC
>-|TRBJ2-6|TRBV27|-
CASSLFSSGANVLTF
TGTGCCAGCAGTTTGTTCTCCTCTGGGGCCAACGTCCTGACTTTC
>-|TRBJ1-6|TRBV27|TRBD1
CASRPDRGNSPLHF
TGTGCCAGCAGGCCTGACAGGGGTAATTCACCCCTCCACTTT
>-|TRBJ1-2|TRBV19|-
CASSSRRSANYGYTF
TGTGCCAGTAGTTCACGTCGCTCAGCTAACTATGGCTACACCTTC
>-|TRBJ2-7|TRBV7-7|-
CASSSGQGLMNEQYF
TGTGCCAGCAGCTCCGGTCAGGGGTTGATGAACGAGCAGTACTTC
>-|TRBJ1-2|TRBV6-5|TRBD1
CASSRGQFDGYTF
TGTGCCAGCAGCAGGGGACAGTTCGATGGCTACACCTTC
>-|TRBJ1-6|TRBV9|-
CASSTRTEGSPLHF
TGTGCCAGCAGCACGAGAACGGAGGGTTCACCCCTCCACTTT
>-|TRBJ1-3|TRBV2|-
CASSERGLGGNTIYF
TGTGCCAGCAGTGAAAGGGGTTTGGGTGGAAACACCATATATTTT
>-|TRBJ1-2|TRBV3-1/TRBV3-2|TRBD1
CASSQPGQKSGYTF
TGTGCCAGCAGCCAACCGGGACAGAAATCTGGCTACACCTTC
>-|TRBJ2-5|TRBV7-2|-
CASSSGLYQETQYF
TGTGCCAGCAGCTCCGGGTTGTACCAAGAGACCCAGTACTTC
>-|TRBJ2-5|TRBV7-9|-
CASSLARGQETQYF
TGTGCCAGCAGCTTAGCGAGGGGGCAAGAGACCCAGTACTTC
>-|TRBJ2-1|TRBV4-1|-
CASSRGVHGYNEQFF
TGCGCCAGCAGCCGGGGGGTTCACGGTTACAATGAGCAGTTCTTC
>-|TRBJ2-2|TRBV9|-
CASSVDPSLGNTGELFF
TGTGCCAGCAGCGTAGACCCCAGCCTAGGGAACACCGGGGAGCTGTTTTTT
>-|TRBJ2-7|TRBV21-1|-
CASSPGQGRTHTPHEQYF
TGTGCCAGCAGTCCCGGACAGGGGCGTACTCACACCCCCCACGAGCAGTACTTC
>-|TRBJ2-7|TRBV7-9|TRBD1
CASSDTGGLSYEQYF
TGTGCCAGCAGCGACACAGGGGGCCTCTCCTACGAGCAGTACTTC
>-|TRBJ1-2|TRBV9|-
CASSVGAGGYTF
TGTGCCAGCAGCGTAGGAGCGGGCGGCTACACCTTC
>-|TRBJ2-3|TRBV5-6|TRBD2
CASSLLGLADSTDTQYF
TGTGCCAGCAGCTTGTTAGGGCTAGCGGATAGCACAGATACGCAGTATTTT
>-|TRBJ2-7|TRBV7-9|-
CASSMTGTYEQYF
TGTGCCAGCAGCATGACGGGAACCTACGAGCAGTACTTC
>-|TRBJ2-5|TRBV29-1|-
CSVDLPAHRGETQYF
TGCAGCGTTGACCTACCCGCCCACCGCGGAGAGACCCAGTACTTC
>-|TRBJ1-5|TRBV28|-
CASTGANWGNQPQHF
TGTGCCAGCACAGGGGCGAATTGGGGCAATCAGCCCCAGCATTTT
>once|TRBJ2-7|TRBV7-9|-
CASSPLTGNYYEQYF
TGTGCCAGCAGCCCGTTGACAGGCAATTACTACGAGCAGTACTTC
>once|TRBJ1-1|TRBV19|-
CASFQGITEAFF
TGTGCCAGTTTTCAGGGGATTACTGAAGCTTTCTTT
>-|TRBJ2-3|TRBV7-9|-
CASSLGGYIRADTQYF
TGTGCCAGCAGCTTAGGGGGCTACATTCGGGCAGATACGCAGTATTTT
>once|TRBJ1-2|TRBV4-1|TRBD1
CASSRIGGTGNGYTF
TGCGCCAGCAGCCGAATAGGGGGGACAGGGAATGGCTACACCTTC
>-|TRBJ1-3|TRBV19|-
CASSPSDSSGNTIYF
TGTGCCAGTAGCCCAAGCGACAGCTCTGGAAACACCATATATTTT
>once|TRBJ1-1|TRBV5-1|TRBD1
CASSPVPRTGNYMNTEAFF
TGCGCCAGCAGCCCGGTACCAAGGACAGGGAACTACATGAACACTGAAGCTTTCTTT
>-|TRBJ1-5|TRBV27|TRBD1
CASRTFPRGWEQPQHF
TGTGCCAGCAGAACTTTTCCCAGGGGGTGGGAGCAGCCCCAGCATTTT
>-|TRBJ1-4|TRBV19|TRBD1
CASSIRDRGVNEKLFF
TGTGCCAGTAGTATACGGGACAGGGGGGTAAATGAAAAACTGTTTTTT
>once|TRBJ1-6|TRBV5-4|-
CASSLEGGWSSPLHF
TGTGCCAGCAGCTTGGAAGGGGGTTGGAGTTCACCCCTCCACTTT
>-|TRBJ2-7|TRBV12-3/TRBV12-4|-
CASSLNPGPEQYF
TGTGCCAGCAGTTTAAACCCAGGTCCCGAGCAGTACTTC
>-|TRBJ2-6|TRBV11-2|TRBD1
CASSSGQGSYGANVLTF
TGTGCCAGCAGCTCCGGACAGGGGTCCTATGGGGCCAACGTCCTGACTTTC
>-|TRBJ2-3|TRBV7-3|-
CASSSSTGIGADTQYF
TGTGCCAGCAGCTCCTCAACAGGGATAGGGGCGGATACGCAGTATTTT
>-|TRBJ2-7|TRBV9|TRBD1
CASSPNPGQGLYEQYF
TGTGCCAGCAGCCCAAATCCGGGACAGGGCTTATACGAGCAGTACTTC
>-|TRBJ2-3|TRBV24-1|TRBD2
CATSESSGGFTDTQYF
TGTGCCACCAGTGAGTCGAGCGGGGGCTTCACAGATACGCAGTATTTT
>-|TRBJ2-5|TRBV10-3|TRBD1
CAISEPVTGRETQYF
TGTGCCATCAGTGAGCCTGTGACAGGGAGAGAGACCCAGTACTTC
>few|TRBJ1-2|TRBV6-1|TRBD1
CASSEASGTGYGYTF
TGTGCCAGCAGTGAAGCTTCCGGGACAGGGTATGGCTACACCTTC
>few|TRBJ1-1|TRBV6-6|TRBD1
CASSPQGVILLNTEAFF
TGTGCCAGCAGTCCGCAGGGGGTTATACTCCTGAACACTGAAGCTTTCTTT
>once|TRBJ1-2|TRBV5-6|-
CASSFSAGTLANYGYTF
TGTGCCAGCAGCTTTTCTGCCGGGACACTAGCTAACTATGGCTACACCTTC
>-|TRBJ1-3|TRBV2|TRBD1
CASSPTSGTGGFGNTIYF
TGTGCCAGCAGTCCAACTTCCGGGACAGGGGGCTTTGGAAACACCATATATTTT
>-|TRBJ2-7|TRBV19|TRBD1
CASSWTGGSYEQYF
TGTGCCAGTAGTTGGACAGGGGGCTCCTACGAGCAGTACTTC
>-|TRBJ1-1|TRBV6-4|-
CASSQTANTEAFF
TGTGCCAGCAGTCAAACAGCGAACACTGAAGCTTTCTTT
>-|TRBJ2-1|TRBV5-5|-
CASSWRTGTGYNEQFF
TGTGCCAGCAGCTGGAGGACGGGAACCGGCTACAATGAGCAGTTCTTC
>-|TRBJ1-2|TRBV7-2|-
CASSLDRVYGYTF
TGTGCCAGCAGCTTAGACAGGGTCTATGGCTACACCTTC
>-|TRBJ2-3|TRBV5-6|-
CASSFGVRGLGEGVDTQYF
TGTGCCAGCAGCTTTGGTGTCCGCGGACTAGGGGAGGGGGTCGATACGCAGTATTTT
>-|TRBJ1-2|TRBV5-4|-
CASSLVQDNYGYTF
TGTGCCAGCAGCTTGGTTCAGGATAACTATGGCTACACCTTC
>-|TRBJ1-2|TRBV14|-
CASSQDWAGYGYTF
TGTGCCAGCAGCCAAGATTGGGCCGGCTATGGCTACACCTTC
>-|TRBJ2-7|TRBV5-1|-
CASSSEGVNEQYF
TGCGCCAGCAGCTCCGAGGGGGTAAACGAGCAGTACTTC
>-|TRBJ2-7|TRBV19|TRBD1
CASSLDRVGYEQYF
TGTGCCAGCTCATTGGACAGGGTCGGGTACGAGCAGTACTTC